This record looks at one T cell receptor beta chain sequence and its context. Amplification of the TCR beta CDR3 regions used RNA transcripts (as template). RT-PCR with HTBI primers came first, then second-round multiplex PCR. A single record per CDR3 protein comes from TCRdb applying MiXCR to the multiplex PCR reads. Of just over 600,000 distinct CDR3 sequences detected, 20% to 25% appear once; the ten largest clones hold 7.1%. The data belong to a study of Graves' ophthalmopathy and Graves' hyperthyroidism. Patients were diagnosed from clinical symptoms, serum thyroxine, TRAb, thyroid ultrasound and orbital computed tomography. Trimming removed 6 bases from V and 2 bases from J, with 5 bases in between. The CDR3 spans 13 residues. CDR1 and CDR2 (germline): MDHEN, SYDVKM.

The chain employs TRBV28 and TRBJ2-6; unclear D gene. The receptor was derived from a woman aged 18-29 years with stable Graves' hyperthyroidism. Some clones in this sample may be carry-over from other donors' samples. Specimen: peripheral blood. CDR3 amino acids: CASRLAGANVLTF. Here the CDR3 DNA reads TGTGCCAGCAGACTTGCTGGGGCCAACGTCCTGACTTTC.